This TCR beta chain stems from a study of cytomegalovirus exposure and HLA in healthy donors. Study results and caveats: Presence/absence results assume similar sequencing depth per donor, which may not hold. A missense variant in DCLRE1C was later tied to TCR beta V- and J-gene trimming. Most of the TCR beta V segments (in an earlier analysis) were productive either about 87% or about 30% of the time. The study labeled 164 TCR beta chains cytomegalovirus-associated.

The PCR had 60 Vbeta and 13 Jbeta primers. The assay was immunoSEQ multiplex PCR, and TCRdb's table has in-frame clones only and misses some. The sample consists of about 98,000 clones, over 80% of them appearing once. In regard to this clone: The antigen is unknown.

Sequencing used PBMCs. This TCR was recovered from a female donor in good health and CMV-seropositive.

The chain's CDR3 is CASSPAGSEAFF. CDR3 sequence (DNA): TGTGCCAGCAGCCCCGCGGGCAGTGAAGCTTTCTTT. The chain employs TRBV4-2 and TRBJ1-1; D remains unclear. The CDR3 spans 12 residues. V was clipped by 4 bases and J by 7 bases, with 10 bases between them. CDR1 is LGHNA and CDR2 is YNFKEQ in the germline V gene.